This entry describes one TCR beta chain. The antigen is undetermined. The method was immunoSEQ multiplex PCR; TCRdb's version includes in-frame clones alone and lacks a portion of them. The sample has fewer than 45,000 clones, around 84% seen once. The sample is drawn from a study of lymphopenia after photon versus proton radiotherapy. Overall study findings and caveats: Survival link was tested only in deceased patients; proton benefit remains a possibility. After lymphocyte nadir, photon-treated repertoires showed oligoclonal expansion, especially CD8+ Temra.

The sequenced sample was peripheral blood, obtained from a patient treated with proton-based radiotherapy. The sequence was collected from a woman between 65 and 79 years old with pancreatic cancer. Some clones in this sample may be carry-over from other donors' samples.

The CDR3 region is CASSLGPGRTSEAFF. Written as DNA, the CDR3 is TGTGCCAGCAGCTTGGGACCCGGGCGCACTTCTGAAGCTTTCTTT. The chain couples TRBV7-8 to TRBJ1-1, with a possible D match to TRBD1 (5 bases). Germline V gene sequence: CDR1 SGHVS, CDR2 FQNEAQ. Trimming pared 3 bases from V and 6 bases from J, leaving 17 bases between. The CDR3 is made up of 15 amino acids.